This T cell receptor (beta chain) was sequenced in a study of Graves' ophthalmopathy and Graves' hyperthyroidism. Study findings and constraints: With approximately 90% sensitivity and about 83% specificity, a 13-signature model separated ophthalmopathy from stable hyperthyroidism.

About this clonotype itself: Antigen unknown.

V was clipped by 3 bases and J by 4 bases, with 21 bases between them. CDR1 and CDR2 (germline): LNHNV, YYDKDF (reference sequence). The CDR3 is made up of 17 amino acids. In donors with ophthalmopathy, activity was moderate-to-severe, with CAS ≥3, NOSPECS ≥4 and duration under 3 months. Additional autoimmune diseases, uncontrolled infections, pregnancy or lactation disqualified patients. PBMCs came from less than 12 ml of fresh peripheral blood. Investigators amplified TCR beta CDR3 regions from RNA transcripts. The first round was an RT-PCR with HTBI primers, and the second round was a multiplex PCR. TCRdb analysed the multiplex PCR reads with MiXCR anew, one entry per CDR3 protein. This sample has approximately 640,000 distinct CDR3 sequences; just over 40% occur once, and the top ten carry more than 3%.

The material sequenced was peripheral blood. J is TRBJ2-5 and V is TRBV15; possibly TRBD2 for D (6 bases). The origin of this receptor is an adult man with Graves' ophthalmopathy. This CDR3 reads CATSSARKEEGAETQYF. The CDR3 bases are TGTGCCACCAGCAGCGCCCGAAAGGAGGAGGGAGCAGAGACCCAGTACTTC.